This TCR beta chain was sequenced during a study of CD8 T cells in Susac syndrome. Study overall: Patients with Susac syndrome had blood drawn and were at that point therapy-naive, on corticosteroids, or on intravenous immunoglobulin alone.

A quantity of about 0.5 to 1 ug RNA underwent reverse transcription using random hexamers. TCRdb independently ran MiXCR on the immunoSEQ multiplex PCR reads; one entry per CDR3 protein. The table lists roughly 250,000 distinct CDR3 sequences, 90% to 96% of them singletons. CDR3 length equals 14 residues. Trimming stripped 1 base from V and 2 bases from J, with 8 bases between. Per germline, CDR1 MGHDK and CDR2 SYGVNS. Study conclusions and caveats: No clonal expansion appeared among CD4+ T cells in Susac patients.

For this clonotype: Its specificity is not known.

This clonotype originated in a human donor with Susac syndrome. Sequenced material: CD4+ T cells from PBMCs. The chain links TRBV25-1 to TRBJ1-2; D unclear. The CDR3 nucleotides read TGTGCCAGCAGTGAATCGGTCAGAAACTATGGCTACACCTTC. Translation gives CASSESVRNYGYTF.